This TCR beta chain was sequenced during a study of T-cell reconstitution after alpha-beta-depleted transplantation in children (dated by TCRdb to about 2016). A note on the overall study: Using TCR repertoire profiling, the study followed T-cell immune reconstitution in a quantitative way in children after TCRalphabeta/CD19-depleted allogeneic hematopoietic cell transplantation. Study-wide conclusions, independent of this receptor: Over subsequent months, a decline in hyperexpanded clone frequencies was noted, and after one year, T-cell counts and TCRbeta diversity were mostly ascribed to newly produced T cells. In some patients, the high TCRbeta diversity seen at day 60 was put down to recipient T cells and intrathymic progenitors that had survived conditioning. The apparently early recovery of alphabetaT-cell counts about two months after transplant reportedly depended on only several hundred rapidly expanded clones that came from non-depleted graft cells.

There are a few counts of this clonotype. Its antigen specificity is not known. No base qualities exist here, and no much larger clone lies one base off it. The sample's treatment or condition label, in plain terms: allogeneic hematopoietic cell transplantation with graft depleted of TCRalphabeta T cells and CD19 B cells. TCRalphabeta/CD19-depleted allogeneic hematopoietic cell grafts were given to the transplant recipients, all of whom were children. Library preparation was by PCR. Sequenced using an Illumina HiSeq 2500. To normalize quantification of the TCRbeta repertoire, the TCR libraries were built with molecular barcoding that relied on unique molecular identifiers. TCRdb handled the public reads itself, with Q25 trimming in fastp and clone calling in MiXCR, and kept productive beta chains. Each CDR3 protein gets just one entry, which takes the most common genes and DNA from the rows behind it. The sample table records fewer than 1 million distinct CDR3 sequences; about 16% of these occur just once. Jointly, the top ten make up around 4.5% of the sample.

CDR3 length: 18 amino acids, cysteine to phenylalanine. Kept here is only the CDR3 DNA, which spans 54 bases and is read in frame from base 1. Germline trimming amounts to 2 bases on V and 1 base on J, with 13 as the count of junction bases outside the gene matches. In the germline V gene (reference sequence), CDR1 corresponds to LGHDT and CDR2 to YNNKEL. The specimen was PBMCs, mostly from graft donor cells, collected 360 days after TCRalphabeta/CD19-depleted stem cell transplant. In this chain, TRBV3-1 is recombined with TRBJ2-7, with 8 bases matching TRBD1. This TCR came from a male patient between 5 and 17 years old who had a stem cell transplant for acute lymphoblastic leukemia, so the T cells may come from the graft donor. For the CDR3, the sequence is CASSQKAWTGTGSYEQYF. The nucleotide sequence reads as follows: TGTGCCAGCAGCCAAAAAGCTTGGACCGGGACAGGTTCCTACGAGCAGTACTTC.